Sequencing of this T cell receptor beta chain was carried out in a study of CD8 T cells in Susac syndrome. About the research overall: The Susac syndrome patients that were sequenced included more than 5 with active disease and under ten in remission.

A note on this clonotype: The target antigen is unknown.

With random hexamers, reverse transcription was performed on about 0.5 to 1 ug of RNA. The CDR3 of TCR beta was amplified by immunoSEQ multiplex PCR across 54 Vbeta and 13 Jbeta. MiXCR, applied by TCRdb to the immunoSEQ multiplex PCR reads, yields one record per CDR3 protein. The profile covers 95,000 to 150,000 distinct CDR3 sequences, with roughly 95% appearing a single time and about 0.13% taken by the ten largest. V lost 3 bases to trimming and J lost 0 bases, with 15 bases between them. CDR1 and CDR2 (germline): SGHTA, FQGNSA. This CDR3 has 17 amino acids. In blood CD8+ and CD4+ T cells, TCR beta underwent sequencing. Whole-study findings and limits: Clonal expansion was absent from the CD4+ T cell repertoires in Susac syndrome.

This sequence originates from a human donor with Susac syndrome. The source material was CD4+ T cells from PBMCs. The chain is built from TRBV7-2 and TRBJ2-1; weak D call: TRBD1 (6 bases). This chain's CDR3 is CASSFAPGGSSYNEQFF. As DNA, the CDR3 is TGTGCCAGCAGCTTTGCCCCTGGGGGCAGCTCCTACAATGAGCAGTTCTTC.